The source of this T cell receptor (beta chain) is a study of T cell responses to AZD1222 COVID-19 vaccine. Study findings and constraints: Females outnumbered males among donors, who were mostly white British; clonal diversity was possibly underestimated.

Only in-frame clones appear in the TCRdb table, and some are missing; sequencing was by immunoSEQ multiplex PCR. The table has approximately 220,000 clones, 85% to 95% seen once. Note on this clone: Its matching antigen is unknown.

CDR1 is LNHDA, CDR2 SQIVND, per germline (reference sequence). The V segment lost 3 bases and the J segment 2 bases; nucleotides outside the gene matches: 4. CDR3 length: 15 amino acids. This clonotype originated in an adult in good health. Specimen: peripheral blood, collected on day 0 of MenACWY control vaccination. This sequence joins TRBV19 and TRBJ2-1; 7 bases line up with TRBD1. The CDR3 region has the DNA TGTGCCAGTAGTATCCGGGACAGCACCTACAATGAGCAGTTCTTC. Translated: CASSIRDSTYNEQFF.